The T cell receptor (beta chain) described here comes from a study of T-cell memory formation after mild COVID-19. Study details: TCR clusters mostly belonged to single donors. General observations from the study: Those CD4+ clones that contracted were mainly in CM and EM (CD8+ ones in EMRA). Some clones that responded were present in memory (sampled pre-infection), which suggests cross-reactive memory joined.

MiXCR was run by TCRdb on the 5' RACE reads, yielding one entry per CDR3 protein. The sample has around 200,000 distinct CDR3 sequences, under 20% seen once. Turning to this clonotype: Its antigen remains unknown.

With V trimmed by 1 base and J by 7 bases, 3 bases remained unmatched. The CDR3 extends over 13 amino acids. Germline V gives CDR1 DFQATT, CDR2 SNEGSKA (reference sequence). Sequencing was performed on PBMCs or a T cell subset sorted from them (not recorded which). J is TRBJ2-3 and V is TRBV20-1; the match to TRBD2 covers 9 bases. The sequence came from an adult woman who had mild COVID-19 (a few samples of this study predate the infection). Cell type and time point are not known. CDR3 nucleotide sequence: TGCAGTGCTAGAGCCCCTAGCGGGAATACGCAGTATTTT. It codes for CSARAPSGNTQYF.